Sequencing of this T cell receptor beta chain was carried out in a study of blood T cells in healthy people across ages. This CDR3 contains 15 residues. The germline V and J ends were trimmed by 0 bases and 5 bases, with 10 bases remaining between them. Per the germline V gene, CDR1 is LNHNV and CDR2 is YYDKDF (reference sequence). A second PCR, run for about 6 to 11 cycles, used a sample-barcoded 5' primer plus a J-beta primer mix. Via MiXCR, TCRdb re-called the 5' RACE reads, giving one row per CDR3 protein. The sample yields 1 million or so distinct CDR3 sequences, less than 25% seen once. In this sample, this clonotype turned up a few times. The donors, aged about 6 to 90, were healthy Caucasians from Russia. The sample also formed part of further work on T cells of mothers and their children. From that paper: Over five children and their three healthy Caucasian mothers were the donors. Added by the second PCR's M1S primer were sample barcodes and 2-4 random nucleotides. Nobody spotted any persistent microchimeric T cell clones.

Sequencing was performed on blood. V usage is TRBV15 and J usage is TRBJ1-4; no clear D. The TCR sequence derives from a girl between 2 and 10 years old in good health. The DNA for the CDR3 is TGTGCCACCAGCAGAGATAGGTACCGAAATGAAAAACTGTTTTTT. This codes for CATSRDRYRNEKLFF.